The 2 T cell receptor beta chains presented below share a single source sample, sequenced in a study of blood T cell repertoires in COVID-19. The protocol was immunoSEQ multiplex PCR, while the TCRdb copy is restricted to in-frame clones and leaves out a portion. The data contain 70,000 to 100,000 clones, roughly 88% of them seen just once; the ten biggest clones take up roughly 45%. The sample taken for sequencing was peripheral blood. The source is a human donor in a cohort sampled during active COVID-19.

V is TRBV18 and J is TRBJ2-1, with TRBD2 matching 14 bases. Germline V gene data show CDR1 as KGHSH and CDR2 as LQKENI. The trim removed 1 base at V and 3 bases at J, leaving 5 bases unmatched. The length of the CDR3 is 18 residues. CDR3 nucleotide sequence: TGTGCCAGCTCACCACTGGGACTAGCGGGGGCCAACTACAATGAGCAGTTCTTC. It yields the protein CASSPLGLAGANYNEQFF.

This chain links TRBV7-3 with TRBJ2-1; D may be TRBD2 (5 bases). Germline CDR1 SGHTA, CDR2 FQGTGA. Trimming cost V 4 bases and J 5 bases, with 12 bases left between them. The CDR3 contains 14 residues. As DNA, the CDR3 is TGTGCCAGCAGCTCCTCGAGAGGGCACAATGAGCAGTTCTTC. Translated, it gives CASSSSRGHNEQFF.